What follows are 25 T cell receptor beta chains derived from one specimen sequenced in a study of cytomegalovirus exposure and HLA in healthy donors. The PCR made use of 60 Vbeta and 13 Jbeta primers. Using immunoSEQ multiplex PCR, the repertoire was profiled, and TCRdb retains in-frame clones only, with some absent. The sample lists about 140,000 clones, approximately 82% occurring once. Specimen: PBMCs. These receptors came from a man under 40 in good health and CMV-seropositive.

In this sample, this clone turned up once. The chain carries TRBV2 and TRBJ1-1; D not certain. This CDR3 region has 13 residues. Trimming shortened V by 5 bases and J by 4 bases, and 11 bases separated the two germline ends. The germline CDR1 and CDR2 sequences are SNHLY and FYNNEI. The CDR3 reads CASSPDWATEAFF. In nucleotides, the CDR3 is TGTGCCAGCAGTCCGGACTGGGCCACTGAAGCTTTCTTT. The full variable domain, rest sourced from reference TRBV2 and TRBJ1-1, is EPEVTQTPSHQVTQMGQEVILRCVPISNHLYFYWYRQILGQKVEFLVSFYNNEISEKSEIFDDQFSVERPDGSNFTLKIRSTKLEDSAMYFCASSPDWATEAFFGQGTRLTVV.

The V and J genes are TRBV13 and TRBJ1-1; tentatively, D is TRBD1 (6 bases). The germline V and J ends were trimmed by 2 bases and 1 base, with 11 bases remaining between them. The CDR3 runs 15 residues. Germline V CDR1 and CDR2: PRHDT, FYEKMQ (reference sequence). The CDR3: CASSLFRTANTEAFF. CDR3 sequence (DNA): TGTGCCAGCAGCTTATTCCGGACAGCGAACACTGAAGCTTTCTTT.

J is TRBJ2-5 and V is TRBV7-2; 10 bases line up with TRBD1. Germline CDR1 and CDR2: SGHTA and FQGNSA. V lost 4 bases, J lost 2 bases, and 7 bases stayed unmatched. The CDR3 contains 16 residues. CDR3 amino acids: CASSSPGTGAQETQYF. DNA of the CDR3: TGTGCCAGCAGCTCCCCCGGGACAGGGGCACAAGAGACCCAGTACTTC.

The genes are TRBV9 and TRBJ2-3; 9 nucleotides line up with TRBD2. J lost 4 bases, V lost 0 bases, and 9 bases had no gene match. The germline V gene has CDR1 SGDLS and CDR2 YYNGEE. CDR3 length equals 17 residues. Here the CDR3 reads CASSVELAGDRADTQYF. The CDR3 DNA sequence: TGTGCCAGCAGCGTAGAGTTAGCGGGGGATAGGGCAGATACGCAGTATTTT.

CDR3 sequence reads: CASSLYRVGTEAFF. The DNA for the CDR3 is TGTGCCAGCAGTTTATACAGGGTTGGCACTGAAGCTTTCTTT. The chain uses TRBV6-8 and TRBJ1-1, with D possibly being TRBD1 (6 bases). Trimming stripped 4 bases from V and 4 bases from J, with 13 bases between. This CDR3 has 14 residues. The V gene's germline CDR1 is MNHGY and CDR2 SAAAGT.

The chain combines TRBV20-1 with TRBJ2-5, with D perhaps TRBD1 (6 bases). The V and J ends lost 4 bases and 5 bases respectively, with 8 bases between them. Germline values: CDR1 DFQATT, CDR2 SNEGSKA (reference sequence). CDR3 length: 11 residues. The CDR3 is CSAIQGETQYF. The CDR3 region has the DNA TGCAGTGCTATCCAGGGGGAGACCCAGTACTTC.

The chain carries TRBV15 and TRBJ1-2, with 8 bases fitting TRBD1. The V and J ends lost 0 bases and 4 bases, in that order; junction bases with no gene match: 7. Germline CDR1 and CDR2: LNHNV and YYDKDF (reference sequence). This CDR3 contains 16 residues. The CDR3 region has the DNA TGTGCCACCAGCAGAGAAGGGGCAGGGGGCAGCTATGGCTACACCTTC. Amino acid sequence: CATSREGAGGSYGYTF. Full variable domain (remainder filled in from reference TRBV15 and TRBJ1-2): DAMVIQNPRYQVTQFGKPVTLSCSQTLNHNVMYWYQQKSSQAPKLLFHYYDKDFNNEADTPDNFQSRRPNTSFCFLDIRSPGLGDTAMYLCATSREGAGGSYGYTFGSGTRLTVV.

This chain joins TRBV5-6 and TRBJ2-5; the match to TRBD2 covers 15 bases. The CDR3 has 16 residues. Germline CDR1 SGHDT, CDR2 YYEEEE. J lost 5 bases, V lost 2 bases, and 4 bases had no gene match. CDR3 amino acids: CASSFGTSGRLETQYF. The CDR3 nucleotides read TGTGCCAGCAGCTTCGGGACTAGCGGGAGGTTGGAGACCCAGTACTTC.

The V gene is TRBV5-1, the J gene TRBJ2-5; TRBD2 matches at 7 bases. Germline V CDR1 and CDR2: SGHRS, YFSETQ. The J segment lost 5 bases and the V segment lost 1 base, leaving 2 bases of the junction unmatched. The CDR3 has 13 residues. In DNA, the CDR3 is TGCGCCAGCAGCTTGACTAGCGCTGAGACCCAGTACTTC. It is translated as CASSLTSAETQYF.

V usage is TRBV30 and J usage is TRBJ2-5; a weak D match, TRBD1 (6 bases). The J call may be mistaken, given a closer DNA end match to TRBJ2-7. Per the germline V gene, CDR1 is GTSNPN and CDR2 is SVGIG (reference sequence). There are 14 residues in the CDR3. The DNA of the CDR3 is TGTGCCTGCCACCCTGAAGGACAGACCTACGAGCAGTACTTC. This codes for CACHPEGQTYEQYF.

CDR3 coding DNA: TGTGCCAGCAGCAACAACCCCCAGGATCAGCCCCAGCATTTT. This codes for CASSNNPQDQPQHF. V usage is TRBV7-6 and J usage is TRBJ1-5; D is undetermined. CDR3 length: 14 residues. Germline CDR1 reads SGHVS; CDR2 reads FNYEAQ. The germline V and J ends were trimmed by 5 bases and 5 bases, with 13 bases remaining between them.

A remark on this clone: The junction departs from the called germline gene at one end, perhaps through a read error. The chain uses TRBV7-9 and TRBJ2-7, with a weak D call TRBD2 (6 bases). The CDR3 extends over 15 amino acids. Germline CDR1 is SEHNR and CDR2 is FQNEAQ (reference sequence). The CDR3 spells CSSSLAVGVSYEQYF. CDR3 nucleotides: TGTTCCAGCAGCTTAGCGGTAGGGGTGTCCTACGAGCAGTACTTC. Looking up the rest from reference TRBV7-9 and TRBJ2-7 gives the full variable domain: DTGVSQNPRHKITKRGQNVTFRCDPISEHNRLYWYRQTLGQGPEFLTYFQNEAQLEKSRLLSDRFSAERPKGSFSTLEIQRTEQGDSAMYLCSSSLAVGVSYEQYFGPGTRLTVT.

The gene calls are TRBV27 and TRBJ2-7, with TRBD2 identical over 14 bases. Germline CDR1 reads MNHEY; CDR2 reads SMNVEV (reference sequence). This CDR3 spans 13 amino acids. With 6 bases clipped from V and 6 bases from J, the junction kept 1 base outside the gene matches. CDR3 bases: TGTGCCAGCAGCGGACTAGCGGGGGGCGAGCAGTACTTC. This codes for CASSGLAGGEQYF.

This sequence joins TRBV6-5 and TRBJ2-1; tentatively, D is TRBD2 (5 bases). CDR1 MNHEY and CDR2 SVGAGI come from the germline V gene. With 4 bases removed from V and 7 bases from J, the gap between germline ends came to 17 bases. This CDR3 contains 15 residues. The chain's CDR3 is CASSFGRVRVNEQFF. Written as DNA, the CDR3 is TGTGCCAGCAGTTTTGGGCGGGTTAGGGTGAATGAGCAGTTCTTC.

This clone appeared a few times. V and J are TRBV4-1 and TRBJ2-5; no firm D call. The V and J ends lost 4 bases and 4 bases respectively, with 13 bases between them. CDR3 length equals 14 residues. From germline, CDR1 is MGHRA and CDR2 YSYEKL. The CDR3 DNA follows: TGCGCCAGCAGCCGTAACGTGCAGTCAGAGACCCAGTACTTC. Translating gives CASSRNVQSETQYF.

This sequence joins TRBV28 and TRBJ1-1; maybe TRBD1 (5 bases). The V and J ends lost 4 bases and 5 bases respectively, with 20 bases between them. Germline V gives CDR1 MDHEN, CDR2 SYDVKM. The CDR3 loop spans 16 amino acids. The CDR3 sequence is CASSSPTGVVGTEAFF. The CDR3 coding sequence is TGTGCCAGCAGTTCCCCGACGGGGGTGGTTGGTACTGAAGCTTTCTTT.

This sequence joins TRBV4-2 and TRBJ2-6; possible D gene TRBD1, 5 bases. Trimming cost V 0 bases and J 0 bases, with 12 bases left between them. CDR1 is LGHNA, CDR2 YNFKEQ, per germline. The CDR3 loop spans 18 amino acids. CDR3 amino acids: CASSQDTGESSGANVLTF. For the CDR3, the DNA is TGTGCCAGCAGCCAAGATACAGGAGAATCCTCTGGGGCCAACGTCCTGACTTTC.

The CDR3 loop is CASSYGGARAEKLFF. Written as DNA, the CDR3 is TGTGCCAGCAGTTATGGGGGGGCGCGGGCTGAAAAACTGTTTTTT. The chain recombines TRBV6-5 with TRBJ1-4, with D tentatively TRBD1 (6 bases). Trimming stripped 3 bases from V and 7 bases from J, with 15 bases between. Germline CDR1 reads MNHEY; CDR2 reads SVGAGI. The CDR3 runs to 15 residues.

This clone was seen repeatedly, ten times or more. For the CDR3, the DNA is TGTGCCAGCAGTGAAGCGGGAGACAGGGATGGCTACACCTTC. Amino acids: CASSEAGDRDGYTF. V usage is TRBV6-1 and J usage is TRBJ1-2; 7 bases map to TRBD1. V lost 0 bases to trimming and J lost 6 bases; unmatched junction nucleotides: 4. CDR1 is MNHNS and CDR2 is SASEGT in the germline V gene. CDR3 length equals 14 residues.

The chain has TRBV5-1 and TRBJ2-7; 7 bases are shared with TRBD1. Germline CDR1 SGHRS, CDR2 YFSETQ. The CDR3 has 14 residues. With V trimmed by 4 bases and J by 0 bases, 4 bases remained unmatched. CDR3 in DNA: TGCGCCAGCAGCGCCGACAGGGACTCCTACGAGCAGTACTTC. Its translation is CASSADRDSYEQYF.

The rearrangement links TRBV7-8 to TRBJ2-1, with D perhaps matching TRBD2 (7 bases). V was shortened by 6 bases and J by 4 bases, with 22 bases between the two germline ends. Germline V gives CDR1 SGHVS, CDR2 FQNEAQ. This CDR3 has 17 residues. The CDR3 nucleotides are TGTGCCAGCAGTCTCATTGGTCGCGGGGGCCGTTACAATGAGCAGTTCTTC. This translates into CASSLIGRGGRYNEQFF.

The chain couples TRBV5-1 to TRBJ2-5; 7 positions match TRBD2. The germline V gene has CDR1 SGHRS and CDR2 YFSETQ. The CDR3 loop spans 13 amino acids. J lost 5 bases, V lost 7 bases, and 8 bases had no gene match. CDR3 region: CASFGSGAETQYF. The CDR3 bases are TGCGCCAGCTTCGGGAGCGGGGCGGAGACCCAGTACTTC.

The rearrangement joins TRBV5-4 to TRBJ2-2; TRBD2 matches at 10 bases. Per the germline V gene, CDR1 is SGHNT and CDR2 is YYREEE (reference sequence). The CDR3 is 17 amino acids. V shed 4 bases and J 4 bases; nucleotides not matched to a gene: 10. CDR3 nucleotides: TGTGCCAGCAGCCGAGCTAGCGGGAGATTAAGCACCGGGGAGCTGTTTTTT. Amino acid sequence: CASSRASGRLSTGELFF.

V usage is TRBV2 and J usage is TRBJ2-5, with TRBD2 as a possible D gene (5 bases). Germline V lookup: CDR1 SNHLY, CDR2 FYNNEI. V dropped 5 bases and J dropped 10 bases, with 14 bases sitting between them. The CDR3 extends over 12 amino acids. CDR3 coding DNA: TGTGCCAGCAGTCTCCTCGAGAGGGACCAGTACTTC. This sequence encodes CASSLLERDQYF.

This chain connects TRBV5-1 to TRBJ2-3, with a weak D call TRBD2 (6 bases). Trimming took 6 bases from V and 4 from J, leaving 15 bases between them. The length of the CDR3 is 14 residues. Per germline, CDR1 SGHRS and CDR2 YFSETQ. Here the CDR3 DNA reads TGCGCCAGCACCAATGTGGGGACTTCAGATACGCAGTATTTT. Its translation is CASTNVGTSDTQYF. The variable domain in full, with the rest retrieved from reference TRBV5-1 and TRBJ2-3, is KAGVTQTPRYLIKTRGQQVTLSCSPISGHRSVSWYQQTPGQGLQFLFEYFSETQRNKGNFPGRFSGRQFSNSRSEMNVSTLELGDSALYLCASTNVGTSDTQYFGPGTRLTVL.